This TCR beta chain emerged from a study of a mutant IDH1 vaccine in newly diagnosed glioma. Study overall: Patients previously underwent radiotherapy, temozolomide, or both, and most underwent both.

TCRdb's copy holds only in-frame clones and misses some; the assay was immunoSEQ multiplex PCR. This sample carries roughly 46,000 clones, just over 85% of them seen once, and the ten largest clones take less than 3%. Findings and caveats of the study: Patients mounted vaccine-induced immune responses in about 92% of cases. Pseudoprogression appeared independent of alterations in top peripheral clonotypes.

Points on this clone: What it recognizes is unknown.

This sample's time point: baseline, week 1 (first vaccination visit). Treatment: pre-vaccination baseline after standard-of-care therapy. New WHO grade 3 or 4 astrocytomas that were IDH1-mutant and ATRX-lost occurred in the donors. The material sequenced was PBMCs, taken from a glioma patient treated with radiotherapy, temozolomide or both. The TCR sequence derives from a man aged 35 to 55 with glioma.

Here the CDR3 DNA reads TGCGCCAGCAGCTTTCAGGCGTCTGAGCAGTTCTTC. As protein: CASSFQASEQFF. The chain combines TRBV5-1 with TRBJ2-1; D gene unclear. Between the trimmed V and J ends, which lost 2 bases and 9 bases, there was a span of 9 bases. Germline V gene data show CDR1 as SGHRS and CDR2 as YFSETQ. The CDR3 loop spans 12 amino acids.